This record covers a single T cell receptor beta chain. This sample stems from a study of blood T cell repertoires in COVID-19. Across the study: In each case, the material was cDNA or gDNA derived from T cells, B-cell-depleted T cells, or PBMCs.

The CDR3 consists of 13 residues. CDR1 and CDR2 from the germline V gene are LNHNV and YYDKDF (reference sequence). Deletions cut 1 base from V and 6 bases from J, with 7 bases between. TCRdb's table, derived via immunoSEQ multiplex PCR, lists solely in-frame clones and lacks some. The sample lists 390,000 or so clones, roughly 89% occurring once. The sequence was obtained from a man younger than 35 with active or convalescent COVID-19. Sequenced sample: peripheral blood. The V and J genes are TRBV15 and TRBJ2-1; possible D gene TRBD1, 6 bases. The CDR3 region has the DNA TGTGCCACCAGCAGAGGGACAGCCAATGAGCAGTTCTTC. Its protein is CATSRGTANEQFF.